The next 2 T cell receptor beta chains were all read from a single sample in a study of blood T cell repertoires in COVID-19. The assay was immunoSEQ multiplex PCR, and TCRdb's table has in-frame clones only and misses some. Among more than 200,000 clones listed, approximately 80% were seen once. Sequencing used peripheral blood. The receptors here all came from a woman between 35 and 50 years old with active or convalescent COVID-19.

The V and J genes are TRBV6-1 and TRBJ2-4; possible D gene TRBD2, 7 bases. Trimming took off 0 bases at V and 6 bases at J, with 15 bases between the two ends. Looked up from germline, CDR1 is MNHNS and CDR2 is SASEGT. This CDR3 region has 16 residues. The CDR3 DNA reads TGTGCCAGCAGTGAAGCGTGGGCAGGGGAGGGAAACATTCAGTACTTC. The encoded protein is CASSEAWAGEGNIQYF.

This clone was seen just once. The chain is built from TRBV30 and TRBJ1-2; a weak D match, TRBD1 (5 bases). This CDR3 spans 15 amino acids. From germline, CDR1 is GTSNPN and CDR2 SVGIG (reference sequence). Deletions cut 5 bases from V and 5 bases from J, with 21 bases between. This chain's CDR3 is CAWSPGTVGGYGYTF. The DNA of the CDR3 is TGTGCCTGGTCCCCAGGCACCGTCGGGGGTTATGGCTACACCTTC.